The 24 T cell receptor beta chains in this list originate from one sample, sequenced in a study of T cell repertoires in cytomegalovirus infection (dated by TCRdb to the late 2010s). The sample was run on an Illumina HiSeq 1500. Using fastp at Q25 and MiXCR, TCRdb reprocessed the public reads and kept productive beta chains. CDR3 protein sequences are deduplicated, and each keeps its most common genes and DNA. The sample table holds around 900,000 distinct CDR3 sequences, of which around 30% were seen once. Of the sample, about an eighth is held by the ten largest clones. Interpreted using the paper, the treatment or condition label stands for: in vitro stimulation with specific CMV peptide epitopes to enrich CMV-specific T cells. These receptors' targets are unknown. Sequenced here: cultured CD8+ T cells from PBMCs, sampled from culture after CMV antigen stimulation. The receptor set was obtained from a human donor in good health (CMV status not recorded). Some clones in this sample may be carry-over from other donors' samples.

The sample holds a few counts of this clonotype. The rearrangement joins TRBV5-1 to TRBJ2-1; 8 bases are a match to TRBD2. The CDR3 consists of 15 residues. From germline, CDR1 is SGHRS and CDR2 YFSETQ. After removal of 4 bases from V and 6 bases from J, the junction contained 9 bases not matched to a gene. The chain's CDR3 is CASSITSGFLNEQFF. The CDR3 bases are TGCGCCAGCAGCATAACTAGCGGTTTTCTCAATGAGCAGTTCTTC.

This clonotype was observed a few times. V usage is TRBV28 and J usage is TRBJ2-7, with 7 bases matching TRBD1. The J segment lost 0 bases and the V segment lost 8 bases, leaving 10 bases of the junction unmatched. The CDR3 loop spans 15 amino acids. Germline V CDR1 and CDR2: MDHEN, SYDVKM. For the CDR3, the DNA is TGTGCCAGCGGGCCGGGACAGCCCCGCTCCTACGAGCAGTACGTC. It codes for CASGPGQPRSYEQYV.

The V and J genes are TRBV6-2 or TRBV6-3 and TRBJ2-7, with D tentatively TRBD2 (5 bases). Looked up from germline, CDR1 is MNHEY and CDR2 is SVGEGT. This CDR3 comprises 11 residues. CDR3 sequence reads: CAARTSYEQYF. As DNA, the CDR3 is TGTGCAGCCAGGACTTCCTACGAGCAGTACTTC.

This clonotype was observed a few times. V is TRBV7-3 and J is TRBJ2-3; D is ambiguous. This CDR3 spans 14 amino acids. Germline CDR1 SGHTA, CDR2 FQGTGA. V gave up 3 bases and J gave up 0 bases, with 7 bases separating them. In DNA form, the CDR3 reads TGTGCCAGCAGCTTCCCGGTTAGCACAGATACGCAGTATTTT. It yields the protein CASSFPVSTDTQYF. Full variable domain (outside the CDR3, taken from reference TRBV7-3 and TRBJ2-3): GAGVSQTPSNKVTEKGKYVELRCDPISGHTALYWYRQSLGQGPEFLIYFQGTGAADDSGLPNDRFFAVRPEGSVSTLKIQRTERGDSAVYLCASSFPVSTDTQYFGPGTRLTVL.

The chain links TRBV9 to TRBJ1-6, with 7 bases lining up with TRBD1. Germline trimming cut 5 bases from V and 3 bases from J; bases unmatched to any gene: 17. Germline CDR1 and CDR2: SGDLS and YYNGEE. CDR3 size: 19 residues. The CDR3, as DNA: TGTGCCAGCAGTACAGACAGGGAGGCCGGAGGGATCTATAATTCACCCCTCCACTTT. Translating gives CASSTDREAGGIYNSPLHF.

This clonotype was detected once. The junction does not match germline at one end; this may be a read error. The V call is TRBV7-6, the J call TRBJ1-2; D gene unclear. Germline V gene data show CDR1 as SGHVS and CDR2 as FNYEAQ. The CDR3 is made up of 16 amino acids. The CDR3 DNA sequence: TGTGCCAGCAGCCCCCCTTACGGAGATTCGAACTATCGCTACACCTTC. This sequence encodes CASSPPYGDSNYRYTF.

This chain's CDR3 is CASSLRGHSGNTIYF. The CDR3 DNA sequence: TGTGCCAGCAGTTTGCGGGGTCACTCTGGAAACACCATATATTTT. The chain uses TRBV28 and TRBJ1-3; D gene uncertain. This CDR3 contains 15 residues. The germline V and J ends were trimmed by 3 bases and 0 bases, with 9 bases remaining between them. CDR1 and CDR2 from the germline V gene are MDHEN and SYDVKM. The full variable domain, rest sourced from reference TRBV28 and TRBJ1-3, is DVKVTQSSRYLVKRTGEKVFLECVQDMDHENMFWYRQDPGLGLRLIYFSYDVKMKEKGDIPEGYSVSREKKERFSLILESASTNQTSMYLCASSLRGHSGNTIYFGEGSWLTVV.

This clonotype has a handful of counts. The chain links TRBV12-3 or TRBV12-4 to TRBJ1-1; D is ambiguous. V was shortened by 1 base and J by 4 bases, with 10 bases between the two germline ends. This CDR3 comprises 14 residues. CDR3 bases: TGTGCCAGCAGTTTAGTCGGCACAGTCACTGAAGCTTTCTTT. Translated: CASSLVGTVTEAFF.

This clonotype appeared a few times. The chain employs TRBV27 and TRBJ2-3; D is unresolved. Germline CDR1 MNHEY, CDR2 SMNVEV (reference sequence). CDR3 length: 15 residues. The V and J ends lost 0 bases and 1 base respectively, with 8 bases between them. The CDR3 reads CASSLSRRGTDTQYF. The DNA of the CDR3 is TGTGCCAGCAGTTTATCGCGACGGGGCACAGATACGCAGTATTTT.

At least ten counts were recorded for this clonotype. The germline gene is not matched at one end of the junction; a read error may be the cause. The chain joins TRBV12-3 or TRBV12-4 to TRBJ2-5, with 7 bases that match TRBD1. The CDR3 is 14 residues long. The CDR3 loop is CASSLVAGGETQYF. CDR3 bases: TGTGCCAGCAGCTTAGTAGCAGGGGGTGAGACCCAGTACTTC.

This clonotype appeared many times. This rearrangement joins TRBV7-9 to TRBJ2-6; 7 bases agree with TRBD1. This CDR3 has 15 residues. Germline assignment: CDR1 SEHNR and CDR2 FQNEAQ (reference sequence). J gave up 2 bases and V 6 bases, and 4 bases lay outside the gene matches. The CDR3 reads CASSSGTAGANVLTF. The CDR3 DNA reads TGTGCCAGCAGTTCCGGGACAGCTGGGGCCAACGTCCTGACTTTC.

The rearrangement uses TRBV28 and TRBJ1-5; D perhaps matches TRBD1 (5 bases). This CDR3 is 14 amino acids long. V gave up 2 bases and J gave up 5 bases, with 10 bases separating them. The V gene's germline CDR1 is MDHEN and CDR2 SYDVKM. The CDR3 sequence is CASSLMQGYQPQHF. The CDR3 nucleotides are TGTGCCAGCAGTTTAATGCAGGGTTATCAGCCCCAGCATTTT.

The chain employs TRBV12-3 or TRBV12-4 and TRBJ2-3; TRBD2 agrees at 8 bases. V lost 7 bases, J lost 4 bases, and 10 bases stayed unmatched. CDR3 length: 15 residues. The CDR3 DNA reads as TGTGCCAGCATTCCATCGGGGGGGGCGGCAGATACGCAGTATTTT. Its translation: CASIPSGGAADTQYF.

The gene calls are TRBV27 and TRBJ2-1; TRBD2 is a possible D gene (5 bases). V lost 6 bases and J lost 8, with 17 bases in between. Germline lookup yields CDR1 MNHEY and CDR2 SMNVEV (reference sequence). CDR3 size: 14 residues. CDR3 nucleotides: TGTGCCAGCAGCCGAGGGTCCACGGCTTATGAGCAGTTCTTC. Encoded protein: CASSRGSTAYEQFF.

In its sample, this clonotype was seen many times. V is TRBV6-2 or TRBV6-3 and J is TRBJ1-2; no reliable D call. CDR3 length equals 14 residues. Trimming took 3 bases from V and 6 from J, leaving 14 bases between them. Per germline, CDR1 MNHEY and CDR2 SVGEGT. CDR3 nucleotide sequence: TGTGCCAGCAGTTATGTCCCGACTGGGAATGGCTACACCTTC. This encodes CASSYVPTGNGYTF.

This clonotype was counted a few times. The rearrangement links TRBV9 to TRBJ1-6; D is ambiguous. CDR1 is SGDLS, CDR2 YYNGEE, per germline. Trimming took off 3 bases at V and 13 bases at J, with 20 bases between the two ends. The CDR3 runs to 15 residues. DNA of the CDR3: TGTGCCAGCAGCGAATCGGACCGACAAGGTTCCCCCCTCCACTTT. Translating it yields CASSESDRQGSPLHF.

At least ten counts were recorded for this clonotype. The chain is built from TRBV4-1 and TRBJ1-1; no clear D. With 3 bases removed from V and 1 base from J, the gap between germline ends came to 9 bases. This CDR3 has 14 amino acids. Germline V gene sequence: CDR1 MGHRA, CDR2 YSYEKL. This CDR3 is CASSQSTPNTEAFF. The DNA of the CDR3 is TGCGCCAGCAGCCAGTCAACCCCGAACACTGAAGCTTTCTTT.

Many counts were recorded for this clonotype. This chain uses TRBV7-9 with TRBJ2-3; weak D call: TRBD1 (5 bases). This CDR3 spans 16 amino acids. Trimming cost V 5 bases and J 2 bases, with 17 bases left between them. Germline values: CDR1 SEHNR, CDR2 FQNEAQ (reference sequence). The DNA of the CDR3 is TGTGCCAGCAGCCCGGGCAGGGCCCCCTCCACAGATACGCAGTATTTT. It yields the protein CASSPGRAPSTDTQYF.

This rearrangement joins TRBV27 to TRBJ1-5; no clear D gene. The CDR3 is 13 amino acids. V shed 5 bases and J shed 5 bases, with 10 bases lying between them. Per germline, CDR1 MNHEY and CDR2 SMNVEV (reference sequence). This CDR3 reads CASSHDPDQPQHF. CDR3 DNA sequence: TGTGCCAGCAGTCACGACCCGGATCAGCCCCAGCATTTT.

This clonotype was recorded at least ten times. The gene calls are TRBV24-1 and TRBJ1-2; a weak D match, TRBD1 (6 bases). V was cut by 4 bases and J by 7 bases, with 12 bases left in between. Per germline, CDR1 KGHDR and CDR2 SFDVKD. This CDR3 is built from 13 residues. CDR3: CATSDDRLVGYTF. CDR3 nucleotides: TGTGCCACCAGTGACGACAGGCTGGTTGGCTACACCTTC.

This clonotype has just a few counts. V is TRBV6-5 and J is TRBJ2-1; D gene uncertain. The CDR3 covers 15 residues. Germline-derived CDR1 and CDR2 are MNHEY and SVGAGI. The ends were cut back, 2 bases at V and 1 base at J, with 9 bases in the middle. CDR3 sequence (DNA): TGTGCCAGCAGTTACAGACTTGGATCCTACAATGAGCAGTTCTTC. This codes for CASSYRLGSYNEQFF.

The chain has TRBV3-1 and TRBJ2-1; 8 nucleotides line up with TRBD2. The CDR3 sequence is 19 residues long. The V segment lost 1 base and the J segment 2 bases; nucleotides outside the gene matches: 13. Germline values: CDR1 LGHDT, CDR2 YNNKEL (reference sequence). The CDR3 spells CASSQVAGTRRSPYNEQFF. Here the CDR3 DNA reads TGTGCCAGCAGCCAAGTCGCGGGGACTAGACGTTCCCCCTACAATGAGCAGTTCTTC.

The CDR3, as DNA: TGTGCCAGCAGCTTTAAACACTTCAATCAGCCCCAGCATTTT. Protein: CASSFKHFNQPQHF. V and J are TRBV5-6 and TRBJ1-5; D ambiguous. With 2 bases removed from V and 3 bases from J, the gap between germline ends came to 9 bases. Germline V CDR1 and CDR2: SGHDT, YYEEEE. This CDR3 has 14 residues.

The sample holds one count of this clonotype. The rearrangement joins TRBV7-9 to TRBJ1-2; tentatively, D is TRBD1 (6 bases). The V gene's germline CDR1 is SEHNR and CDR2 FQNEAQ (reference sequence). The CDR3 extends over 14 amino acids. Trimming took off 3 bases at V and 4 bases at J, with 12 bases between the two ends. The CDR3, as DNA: TGTGCCAGCAGCTTTGGGACACACTTCTATGGCTACACCTTC. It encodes CASSFGTHFYGYTF.